Described below is a single T cell receptor (beta chain) sequence and its context. Antigen unknown. This sample stems from a study of T-cell memory formation after mild COVID-19. About the study: The two donors had largely donor-specific TCR clusters. Broader study findings: Clones contracting day 15 to 85 were balanced CD4/CD8; later expanders leaned CD4+.

TCRdb passed the 5' RACE reads through MiXCR, listing each CDR3 protein once. The sample contains around 200,000 distinct CDR3 sequences, about 20% of which appear only once. The sequence derives from an adult woman who had mild COVID-19 (a few samples of this study predate the infection). Cell type and time point are not known. Sequenced sample: PBMCs or a T cell subset sorted from them (not recorded which).

CDR3 loop: CASSGGSATYEQYF. In DNA, the CDR3 is TGCGCCAGCAGTGGCGGGAGCGCGACATACGAGCAGTACTTC. The J gene is TRBJ2-7, the V gene TRBV10-2; 7 nucleotides align to TRBD2. This CDR3 is 14 amino acids long. The germline gives CDR1 WSHSY, CDR2 SAAADI. J gave up 4 bases and V 4 bases, and 7 bases lay outside the gene matches.